The 21 T cell receptor beta chains below come from one sample, sequenced in a study of T cell changes during pregnancy in multiple sclerosis. The table came from immunoSEQ multiplex PCR; TCRdb's copy has only in-frame clones and leaves some out. Of around 69,000 clones in the sample, more than 90% were seen once. Sequencing used peripheral blood, obtained in the second trimester of pregnancy. These receptors were obtained from a female donor in good health, enrolled as a control in a pregnancy study.

The chain carries TRBV4-3 and TRBJ2-7; 7 nucleotides align to TRBD1. The ends lost 4 bases at V and 1 base at J; junction bases unmatched: 4. Germline values: CDR1 LGHNA, CDR2 YSLEER. The CDR3 runs to 14 residues. CDR3 sequence: CASSPGQTSYEQYF. As DNA, the CDR3 is TGCGCCAGCAGCCCGGGACAGACTTCCTACGAGCAGTACTTC.

The genes are TRBV27 and TRBJ1-4; possibly TRBD1 for D (5 bases). The CDR3 runs to 17 residues. The germline V gene has CDR1 MNHEY and CDR2 SMNVEV (reference sequence). Trimming pared 2 bases from V and 3 bases from J, leaving 16 bases between. CDR3 nucleotides: TGTGCCAGCAGTTTAGATATGGCGGGGCTATCTAATGAAAAACTGTTTTTT. It specifies CASSLDMAGLSNEKLFF.

V and J are TRBV15 and TRBJ1-3, with D hard to call. CDR1 is LNHNV and CDR2 is YYDKDF in the germline V gene (reference sequence). This CDR3 has 15 residues. V was pared by 1 base and J by 4 bases, with 11 bases between. CDR3 bases: TGTGCCACCAGCAGAGCTTTGGCAGAAGGAAACACCATATATTTT. Its translation is CATSRALAEGNTIYF.

As DNA, the CDR3 is TGTGCCAGCAGTGGGACAGGTTATGGGCCACCGATATATGGCTACACCTTC. The encoded protein is CASSGTGYGPPIYGYTF. The rearrangement uses TRBV6-4 and TRBJ1-2, with 7 bases fitting TRBD1. Germline values: CDR1 MRHNA, CDR2 SNTAGT. The CDR3 is 17 residues long. V lost 4 bases, J lost 5 bases, and 16 bases stayed unmatched.

The chain couples TRBV10-3 to TRBJ1-1, with 7 bases lining up with TRBD1. CDR1 and CDR2 from the germline V gene are ENHRY and SYGVKD. The CDR3 has 15 amino acids. Trimming removed 6 bases from V and 4 bases from J; junction bases left unmatched: 11. The CDR3 DNA reads TGTGCCATCAGACAGGGGACGAACTGGGTCACTGAAGCTTTCTTT. It codes for CAIRQGTNWVTEAFF.

The chain employs TRBV7-3 and TRBJ2-5; no clear D gene. The CDR3 is 15 residues long. Germline lookup yields CDR1 SGHTA and CDR2 FQGTGA. V was cut by 5 bases and J by 5 bases, with 18 bases left in between. The CDR3 DNA reads as TGTGCCAGCAGCCCAACGGGTACCGCCGGGGAGACCCAGTACTTC. This sequence encodes CASSPTGTAGETQYF.

The V gene is TRBV7-9, the J gene TRBJ2-5; 7 bases match TRBD2. V lost 4 bases and J lost 0; bases outside the gene matches: 8. The CDR3 totals 16 residues. CDR1 and CDR2 (germline): SEHNR, FQNEAQ (reference sequence). In DNA form, the CDR3 reads TGTGCCAGCAGCTCCCTACTAGCGCTGTACCAAGAGACCCAGTACTTC. This codes for CASSSLLALYQETQYF.

The chain joins TRBV6-1 to TRBJ2-5; D might be TRBD2 (6 bases). The CDR3 totals 15 residues. The germline V and J ends were trimmed by 2 bases and 2 bases, with 12 bases remaining between them. CDR1 and CDR2 from the germline V gene are MNHNS and SASEGT. CDR3 sequence: CASSEFGGRQETQYF. CDR3 in DNA: TGTGCCAGCAGTGAATTTGGGGGGAGGCAAGAGACCCAGTACTTC.

In this sample, this clone turned up a few times. The rearrangement joins TRBV30 to TRBJ2-7; 8 nucleotides line up with TRBD1. Germline V lookup: CDR1 GTSNPN, CDR2 SVGIG (reference sequence). The CDR3 has 14 amino acids. The J segment lost 2 bases and the V segment lost 8 bases, leaving 11 bases of the junction unmatched. The CDR3 loop is CAATGAGGTYEQYF. Here the CDR3 DNA reads TGTGCCGCCACGGGGGCAGGGGGCACCTACGAGCAGTACTTC.

This chain joins TRBV7-6 and TRBJ2-5; no firm D call. Deletions cut 1 base from V and 3 bases from J, with 12 bases between. Germline V gene sequence: CDR1 SGHVS, CDR2 FNYEAQ. The CDR3 has 15 amino acids. The CDR3, as DNA: TGTGCCAGCAGCTTAGTTGTACCAGCGAAAGAGACCCAGTACTTC. Residues: CASSLVVPAKETQYF.

The rearrangement links TRBV6-5 to TRBJ1-1, with D maybe TRBD1 (5 bases). Germline CDR1 is MNHEY and CDR2 is SVGAGI. This CDR3 is built from 15 residues. The V end lost 0 bases, the J end lost 2 bases, and 10 bases lay between the germline ends. In DNA, the CDR3 is TGTGCCAGCAGTTACTCGAAAGGGGTTAACACTGAAGCTTTCTTT. This translates into CASSYSKGVNTEAFF.

The chain employs TRBV7-3 and TRBJ2-7, with TRBD1 matching 9 bases. The length of the CDR3 is 14 residues. V gave up 8 bases and J gave up 4 bases; unmatched junction bases: 9. Germline assignment: CDR1 SGHTA and CDR2 FQGTGA. The CDR3, as DNA: TGTGCCAGCTCAGCGGGACAGGGACAATACGAGCAGTACTTC. Its protein is CASSAGQGQYEQYF.

This sequence joins TRBV5-6 and TRBJ2-3, with 9 bases identical to TRBD2. Trimming removed 2 bases from V and 3 bases from J; junction bases left unmatched: 4. The length of the CDR3 is 15 residues. Germline V gene data show CDR1 as SGHDT and CDR2 as YYEEEE. As DNA, the CDR3 is TGTGCCAGCAGCTTACCGGGACTAGCAACAGATACGCAGTATTTT. As protein: CASSLPGLATDTQYF.

The chain has TRBV7-3 and TRBJ2-7, with a tentative D call TRBD2 (5 bases). The CDR3 sequence is 13 residues long. Germline V gene sequence: CDR1 SGHTA, CDR2 FQGTGA. Trimming shortened V by 8 bases and J by 5 bases, and 16 bases separated the two germline ends. This CDR3 is CASARVGADEQYF. The DNA for the CDR3 is TGTGCCAGCGCCCGGGTGGGAGCCGACGAGCAGTACTTC. Full variable domain (missing parts from reference TRBV7-3 and TRBJ2-7): GAGVSQTPSNKVTEKGKYVELRCDPISGHTALYWYRQSLGQGPEFLIYFQGTGAADDSGLPNDRFFAVRPEGSVSTLKIQRTERGDSAVYLCASARVGADEQYFGPGTRLTVT.

A single count supports this clone. CDR3 residues: CASSQPPFRSGITGELFF. The CDR3 nucleotides read TGCGCCAGCAGCCAGCCTCCCTTTCGAAGCGGGATCACCGGGGAGCTGTTTTTT. The chain links TRBV4-3 to TRBJ2-2; 7 nucleotides match TRBD2. This CDR3 is 18 amino acids long. V lost 3 bases and J lost 4; bases outside the gene matches: 14. CDR1 and CDR2 from the germline V gene are LGHNA and YSLEER.

The chain has TRBV27 and TRBJ2-2, with TRBD1 identical over 7 bases. The trim removed 8 bases at V and 0 bases at J, leaving 3 bases unmatched. This CDR3 comprises 14 residues. Germline CDR1 MNHEY, CDR2 SMNVEV (reference sequence). The CDR3 nucleotides read TGTGCCAGCTGGGACAGAGCGAACACCGGGGAGCTGTTTTTT. This sequence encodes CASWDRANTGELFF.

This clone is a singleton in its sample. The J gene is TRBJ1-5, the V gene TRBV6-5; TRBD1 might be the D (5 bases). The CDR3 consists of 10 residues. Germline lookup yields CDR1 MNHEY and CDR2 SVGAGI. The V and J ends lost 11 bases and 6 bases respectively, with 8 bases between them. The CDR3 region has the DNA TGTGCCGCCGGGGGTCAGCCCCAGCATTTT. Translation: CAAGGQPQHF.

The genes are TRBV11-2 and TRBJ2-7, with 7 positions matching TRBD1. The ends lost 5 bases at V and 3 bases at J; junction bases unmatched: 7. CDR3 length: 14 residues. Germline V CDR1 and CDR2: SGHAT, FQNNGV. The CDR3 coding sequence is TGTGCCAGCAGCCCATCACAGGGGAGCTACGAGCAGTACTTC. Its translation: CASSPSQGSYEQYF.

The CDR3 bases are TGCGCCAGCAGCCAAGAGGGGCTGCCGGGGGGGGGCTACACCTTC. It encodes CASSQEGLPGGGYTF. V gene TRBV4-3 combines with J gene TRBJ1-2, with a possible D match to TRBD1 (5 bases). The CDR3 contains 15 residues. Germline V gene sequence: CDR1 LGHNA, CDR2 YSLEER. Between the trimmed V and J ends, which lost 0 bases and 8 bases, there was a span of 16 bases.

The chain links TRBV6-4 to TRBJ2-2; D might be TRBD2 (6 bases). This CDR3 is built from 14 residues. Germline CDR1 MRHNA, CDR2 SNTAGT. Trimming took 3 bases from V and 5 from J, leaving 10 bases between them. The CDR3 DNA reads as TGTGCCAGCAGTGAAAGAGGACTAACCGGGGAGCTGTTTTTT. The encoded protein is CASSERGLTGELFF.

The chain couples TRBV7-3 to TRBJ2-1; 9 bases match TRBD2. The germline gives CDR1 SGHTA, CDR2 FQGTGA. V trimming: 5 bases; J trimming: 10 bases; junction bases outside the gene matches: 12. This CDR3 has 15 amino acids. The DNA for the CDR3 is TGTGCCAGCAGCACTCTAGCGGGGTTGATATTCGAGCAGTTCTTC. This codes for CASSTLAGLIFEQFF.